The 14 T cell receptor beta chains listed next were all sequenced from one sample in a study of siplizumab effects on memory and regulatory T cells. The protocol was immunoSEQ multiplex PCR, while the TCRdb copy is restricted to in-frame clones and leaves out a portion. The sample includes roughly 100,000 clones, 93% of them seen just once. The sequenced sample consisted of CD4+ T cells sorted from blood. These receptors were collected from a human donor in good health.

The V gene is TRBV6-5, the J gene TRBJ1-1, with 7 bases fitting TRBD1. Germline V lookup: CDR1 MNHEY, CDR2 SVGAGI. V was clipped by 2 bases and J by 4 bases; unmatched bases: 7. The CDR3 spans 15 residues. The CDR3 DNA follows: TGTGCCAGCAGTTACGGGACAGTGATCTCCACTGAAGCTTTCTTT. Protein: CASSYGTVISTEAFF.

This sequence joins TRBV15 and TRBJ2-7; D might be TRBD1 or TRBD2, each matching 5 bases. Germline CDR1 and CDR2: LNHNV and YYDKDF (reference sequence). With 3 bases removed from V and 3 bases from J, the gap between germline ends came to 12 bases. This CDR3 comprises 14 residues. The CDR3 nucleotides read TGTGCCACCAGCAGGGGGACCAGGATCTACGAGCAGTACTTC. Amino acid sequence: CATSRGTRIYEQYF.

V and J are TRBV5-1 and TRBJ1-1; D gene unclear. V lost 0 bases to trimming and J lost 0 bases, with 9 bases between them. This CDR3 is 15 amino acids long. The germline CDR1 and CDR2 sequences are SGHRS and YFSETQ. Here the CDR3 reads CASSLEADMNTEAFF. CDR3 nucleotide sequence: TGCGCCAGCAGCTTGGAGGCAGACATGAACACTGAAGCTTTCTTT.

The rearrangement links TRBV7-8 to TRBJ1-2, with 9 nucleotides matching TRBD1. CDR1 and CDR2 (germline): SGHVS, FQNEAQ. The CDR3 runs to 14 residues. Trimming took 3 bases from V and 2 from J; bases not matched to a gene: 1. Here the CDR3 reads CASSFGQGNYGYTF. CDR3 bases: TGTGCCAGCAGCTTTGGACAGGGGAACTATGGCTACACCTTC. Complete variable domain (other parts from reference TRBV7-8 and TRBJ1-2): GAGVSQSPRYKVAKRGQDVALRCDPISGHVSLFWYQQALGQGPEFLTYFQNEAQLDKSGLPSDRFFAERPEGSVSTLKIQRTQQEDSAVYLCASSFGQGNYGYTFGSGTRLTVV.

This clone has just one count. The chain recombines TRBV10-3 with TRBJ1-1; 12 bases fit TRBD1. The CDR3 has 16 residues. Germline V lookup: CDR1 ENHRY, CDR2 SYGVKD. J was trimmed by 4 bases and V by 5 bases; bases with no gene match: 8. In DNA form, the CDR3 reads TGTGCCATCAGTCTCGGGACAGGGGGCTGGAGCACTGAAGCTTTCTTT. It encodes CAISLGTGGWSTEAFF.

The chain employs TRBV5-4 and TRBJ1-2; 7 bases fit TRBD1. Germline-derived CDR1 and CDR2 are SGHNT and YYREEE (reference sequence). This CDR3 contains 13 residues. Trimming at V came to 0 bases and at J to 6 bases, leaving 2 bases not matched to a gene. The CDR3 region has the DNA TGTGCCAGCAGCTTGGAACAGGGGAATGGCTACACCTTC. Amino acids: CASSLEQGNGYTF. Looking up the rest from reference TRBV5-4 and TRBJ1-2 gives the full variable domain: ETGVTQSPTHLIKTRGQQVTLRCSSQSGHNTVSWYQQALGQGPQFIFQYYREEENGRGNFPPRFSGLQFPNYSSELNVNALELDDSALYLCASSLEQGNGYTFGSGTRLTVV.

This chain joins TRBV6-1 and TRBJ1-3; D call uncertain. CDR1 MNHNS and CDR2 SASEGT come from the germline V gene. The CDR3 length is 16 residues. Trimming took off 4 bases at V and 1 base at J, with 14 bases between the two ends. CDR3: CASSVVGSQSGNTIYF. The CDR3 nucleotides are TGTGCCAGCAGTGTGGTTGGAAGTCAATCTGGAAACACCATATATTTT.

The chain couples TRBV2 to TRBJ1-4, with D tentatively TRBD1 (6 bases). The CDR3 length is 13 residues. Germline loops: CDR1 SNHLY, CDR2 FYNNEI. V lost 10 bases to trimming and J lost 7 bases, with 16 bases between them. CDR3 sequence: CANTGRAGEKLFF. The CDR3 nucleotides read TGTGCCAACACAGGGAGGGCTGGTGAAAAACTGTTTTTT.

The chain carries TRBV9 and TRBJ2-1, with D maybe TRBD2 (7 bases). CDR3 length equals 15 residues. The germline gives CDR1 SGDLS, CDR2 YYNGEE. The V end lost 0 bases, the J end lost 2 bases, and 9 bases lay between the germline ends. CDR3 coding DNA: TGTGCCAGCAGCGTAGGGGGGGGCCCCTACAATGAGCAGTTCTTC. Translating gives CASSVGGGPYNEQFF.

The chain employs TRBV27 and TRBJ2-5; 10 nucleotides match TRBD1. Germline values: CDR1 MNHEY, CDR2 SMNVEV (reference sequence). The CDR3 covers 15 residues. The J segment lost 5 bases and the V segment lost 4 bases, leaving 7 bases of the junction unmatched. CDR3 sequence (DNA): TGTGCCAGCAGTTCCGCCGGGACAGGGGTTGAGACCCAGTACTTC. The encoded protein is CASSSAGTGVETQYF.

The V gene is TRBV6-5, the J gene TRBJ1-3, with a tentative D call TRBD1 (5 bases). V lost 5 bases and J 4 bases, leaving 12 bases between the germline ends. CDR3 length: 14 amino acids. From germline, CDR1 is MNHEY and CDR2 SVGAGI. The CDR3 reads CASSGQGGGNTIYF. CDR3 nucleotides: TGTGCCAGCAGTGGCCAGGGTGGAGGAAACACCATATATTTT.

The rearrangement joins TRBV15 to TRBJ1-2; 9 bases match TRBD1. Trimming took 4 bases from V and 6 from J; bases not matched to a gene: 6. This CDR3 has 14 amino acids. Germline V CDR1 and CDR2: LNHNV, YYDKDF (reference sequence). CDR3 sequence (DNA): TGTGCCACCAGCAAAGGACAGGGGATTGATGGCTACACCTTC. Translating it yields CATSKGQGIDGYTF.

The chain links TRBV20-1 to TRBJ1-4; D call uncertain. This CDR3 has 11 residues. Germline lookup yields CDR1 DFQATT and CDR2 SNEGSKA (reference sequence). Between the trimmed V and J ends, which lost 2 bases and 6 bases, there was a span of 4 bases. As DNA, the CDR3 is TGCAGTGCTAGAACAGATGAAAAACTGTTTTTT. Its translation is CSARTDEKLFF.

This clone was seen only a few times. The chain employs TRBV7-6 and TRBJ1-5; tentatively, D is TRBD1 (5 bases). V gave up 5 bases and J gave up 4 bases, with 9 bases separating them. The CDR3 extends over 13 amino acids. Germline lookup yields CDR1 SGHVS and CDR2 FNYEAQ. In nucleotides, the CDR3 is TGTGCCAGCAGCAAGACAGTTAATCAGCCCCAGCATTTT. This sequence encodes CASSKTVNQPQHF.